Sequencing of this T cell receptor beta chain was carried out in a study of PD-1 blockade in classical Hodgkin lymphoma. Here immunoSEQ multiplex PCR was the method, and the copy in TCRdb shows in-frame clones only, minus some. The table shows around 20,000 clones, with around 83% occurring only once. The time point denotes: newly diagnosed, previously untreated cHL patient sample. With magnetic negative selection, CD4+ T cells were purified from PBMCs that had been thawed. Trimming stripped 4 bases from V and 0 bases from J, with 13 bases between. The CDR3 is 17 amino acids. Germline CDR1 reads PRHDT; CDR2 reads FYEKMQ (reference sequence).

The clonotype was recovered from a human donor with classical Hodgkin lymphoma. The chain joins TRBV13 to TRBJ1-6; no reliable D call. The sequencing input was CD4+ T cells from blood. The CDR3 DNA is TGTGCCAGCAGCTCCACGACTGGGAGCTCCTATAATTCACCCCTCCACTTT. It yields the protein CASSSTTGSSYNSPLHF.